This TCR beta chain was obtained from a study of blood T cell repertoires in COVID-19. Study-wide context: The United States, Italy and Spain were the sources of the acute and convalescent COVID-19 samples.

In the original analysis: Counts of nucleated cells, estimated from reference gene primer amplification, were obtained. Method: immunoSEQ multiplex PCR; TCRdb's copy keeps in-frame clones and lacks some. V and J calls and clone size follow that table, whereas D and trimming were derived from the DNA. The profile shows approximately 85,000 clones, about nine tenths of them singletons. The TCR originated in a man between 45 and 60 years old with active or convalescent COVID-19. Sequencing was carried out using peripheral blood.

As DNA, the CDR3 is TGCGCCAGCAGTTTACCGACAGCTTACAATCAGCCCCAGCATTTT. This gives the protein CASSLPTAYNQPQHF. The chain recombines TRBV5-1 with TRBJ1-5; a possible D gene is TRBD1 (5 bases). The CDR3 spans 15 residues. The germline V gene encodes CDR1 SGHRS and CDR2 YFSETQ. V gave up 5 bases and J gave up 3 bases, with 15 bases separating them.